The 20 T cell receptor beta chains reported below all come from one sample, sequenced in a study of T cells in Graves' hyperthyroidism and ophthalmopathy. It was RNA transcripts that yielded the amplified TCR beta CDR3 regions. TCR CDR3 regions were first amplified by RT-PCR with HTBI primers. TCRdb redid the calling of the multiplex PCR reads with MiXCR, one entry per CDR3 protein. This table has about 540,000 distinct CDR3 sequences, 46% appearing once. The sample taken for sequencing was peripheral blood or thyroid tissue (not recorded which). These receptors all stem from a woman younger than 30 with Graves' hyperthyroidism.

This clonotype was observed a few times. The chain joins TRBV10-3 to TRBJ2-7; 10 nucleotides match TRBD1. Unmatched junction bases numbered 12, after V lost 6 bases and J lost 7 bases. The CDR3 is made up of 15 amino acids. CDR1 is ENHRY, CDR2 SYGVKD, per germline. The DNA for the CDR3 is TGTGCCATCAGAAAAGTGACAGGGGGCGCGGGGGAGCAGTACTTC. This gives the protein CAIRKVTGGAGEQYF.

Only one count was recorded for this clonotype. The rearrangement links TRBV20-1 to TRBJ2-5; possible D gene TRBD1, 7 bases. The V end was cut by 6 bases, the J end by 0 bases, with 23 bases between. This CDR3 has 17 amino acids. Germline V gives CDR1 DFQATT, CDR2 SNEGSKA (reference sequence). The CDR3 DNA reads TGCAGTGCCCTTTTGACAGGGACTTCCGGAAACCAAGAGACCCAGTACTTC. This sequence encodes CSALLTGTSGNQETQYF.

The CDR3 region is CASSERGDGQPQHF. The CDR3 nucleotides read TGTGCCAGCAGTGAACGTGGGGATGGCCAGCCCCAGCATTTT. The chain joins TRBV12-3 or TRBV12-4 to TRBJ1-5; D ambiguous. The V and J ends lost 5 bases and 7 bases respectively, with 15 bases between them. The CDR3 length is 14 residues.

The rearrangement joins TRBV7-2 to TRBJ1-4; D not resolved. V dropped 7 bases and J dropped 7 bases, with 16 bases sitting between them. Germline V gene sequence: CDR1 SGHTA, CDR2 FQGNSA. This CDR3 is 14 amino acids long. CDR3 coding DNA: TGTGCCAGCAACCCCGAGGAAGGGAGTGAAAAACTGTTTTTT. Its translation is CASNPEEGSEKLFF.

The chain has TRBV29-1 and TRBJ2-5, with D perhaps matching TRBD1 or TRBD2 (6 bases each). V was trimmed by 0 bases and J by 5 bases, leaving 19 bases between them. CDR1 and CDR2 from the germline V gene are SQVTM and ANQGSEA. The CDR3 loop spans 16 amino acids. This chain's CDR3 is CSVEDDGGQGWETQYF. In DNA form, the CDR3 reads TGCAGCGTTGAAGATGACGGGGGCCAGGGATGGGAGACCCAGTACTTC. Drawing the rest from reference TRBV29-1 and TRBJ2-5, the complete variable domain is SAVISQKPSRDICQRGTSLTIQCQVDSQVTMMFWYRQQPGQSLTLIATANQGSEATYESGFVIDKFPISRPNLTFSTLTVSNMSPEDSSIYLCSVEDDGGQGWETQYFGPGTRLLVL.

This clonotype was seen a few times. CDR3 nucleotides: TGCAGCGTTGAGGGAGGGGGCCTGAACACTGAAGCTTTCTTT. Its translation: CSVEGGGLNTEAFF. The V call is TRBV29-1, the J call TRBJ1-1, with TRBD1 matching over 7 bases. Losses at the gene ends were 3 bases for V and 0 bases for J; bases not matched to a gene: 4. This CDR3 has 14 amino acids. Germline V gene lookup returns CDR1 SQVTM and CDR2 ANQGSEA. Drawing the rest from reference TRBV29-1 and TRBJ1-1, the complete variable domain is SAVISQKPSRDICQRGTSLTIQCQVDSQVTMMFWYRQQPGQSLTLIATANQGSEATYESGFVIDKFPISRPNLTFSTLTVSNMSPEDSSIYLCSVEGGGLNTEAFFGQGTRLTVV.

This clonotype was picked up a small number of times. The chain uses TRBV7-9 and TRBJ1-2; D gene unclear. The germline V and J ends were trimmed by 1 base and 2 bases, with 14 bases remaining between them. CDR1 SEHNR and CDR2 FQNEAQ come from the germline V gene (reference sequence). The CDR3 contains 16 residues. The CDR3 is CASSLVAADQNYGYTF. DNA of the CDR3: TGTGCCAGCAGCTTAGTGGCGGCAGATCAAAACTATGGCTACACCTTC.

There are many counts of this clonotype. The chain uses TRBV2 and TRBJ2-5; D is ambiguous. V dropped 7 bases and J dropped 2 bases, with 2 bases sitting between them. The CDR3 is 10 residues long. From germline, CDR1 is SNHLY and CDR2 FYNNEI. CDR3 nucleotide sequence: TGTGCCAGCATACAAGAGACCCAGTACTTC. It yields the protein CASIQETQYF.

About this clonotype: A much larger clone is a single base away; this may be a read error. The V and J genes are TRBV24-1 and TRBJ2-2, with D unclear. Germline V lookup: CDR1 KGHDR, CDR2 SFDVKD. CDR3 length: 14 residues. The CDR3 bases are TGTGCCACCGGTGATTTGGCAGGAACCGGGGAGCTGTTTTTT. It translates to CATGDLAGTGELFF.

The chain employs TRBV5-1 and TRBJ2-7; 8 nucleotides agree with TRBD2. The length of the CDR3 is 15 residues. Germline values: CDR1 SGHRS, CDR2 YFSETQ. V trimming: 0 bases; J trimming: 5 bases; junction bases outside the gene matches: 7. The DNA for the CDR3 is TGCGCCAGCAGCTTGGCGGTCGGACTAGCAAACGAGCAGTACTTC. This codes for CASSLAVGLANEQYF.

V gene TRBV5-1 combines with J gene TRBJ1-5; no definite D call. V lost 0 bases, J lost 8 bases, and 12 bases lay in between. CDR1 is SGHRS and CDR2 is YFSETQ in the germline V gene. CDR3 length: 14 residues. The CDR3 nucleotides are TGCGCCAGCAGCTTGGCGGGGTTTGATGAGCCCCAGCATTTT. Its translation: CASSLAGFDEPQHF.

This clonotype was recorded many times. At one boundary the junction diverges from the germline segment, which might be a read error. J is TRBJ2-5 and V is TRBV29-1; TRBD2 might be the D (5 bases). The CDR3 extends over 13 amino acids. Germline assignment: CDR1 SQVTM and CDR2 ANQGSEA. CDR3: CSVVSSGQEAQYF. The CDR3 bases are TGCAGCGTTGTGAGCAGCGGCCAAGAGGCCCAGTACTTC.

This clonotype occurred many times. The chain employs TRBV15 and TRBJ2-5; the D gene is possibly TRBD2 (6 bases). The CDR3 consists of 15 residues. The ends were cut back, 0 bases at V and 0 bases at J, with 8 bases in the middle. The germline V gene encodes CDR1 LNHNV and CDR2 YYDKDF (reference sequence). The CDR3 sequence: CATSRDRGYQETQYF. CDR3 coding DNA: TGTGCCACCAGCAGAGATCGGGGGTACCAAGAGACCCAGTACTTC.

This clonotype was found many times. The chain has TRBV7-8 and TRBJ2-2; D is unresolved. Germline V gene sequence: CDR1 SGHVS, CDR2 FQNEAQ. The CDR3 length is 11 residues. Between the trimmed V and J ends, which lost 5 bases and 9 bases, there was a span of 7 bases. CDR3 protein: CASSRQRELFF. The CDR3 nucleotides are TGTGCCAGCAGCCGCCAAAGGGAGCTGTTTTTT.

This sequence joins TRBV2 and TRBJ2-7; no firm D call. The CDR3 is 13 residues long. V shed 9 bases and J shed 2 bases, with 14 bases lying between them. Germline loops: CDR1 SNHLY, CDR2 FYNNEI. The CDR3 reads CASHMSGTYEQYF. DNA of the CDR3: TGTGCCAGTCATATGTCAGGTACCTACGAGCAGTACTTC.

This chain links TRBV2 with TRBJ1-5, with D uncertain. Germline CDR1 is SNHLY and CDR2 is FYNNEI. V was clipped by 7 bases and J by 2 bases, with 15 bases between them. This CDR3 comprises 15 residues. DNA of the CDR3: TGTGCCAGCACCCCAGTGGCGGGTGGCAATCAGCCCCAGCATTTT. Translated: CASTPVAGGNQPQHF.

The CDR3 loop is CASSQDRLVQETQYF. The CDR3, as DNA: TGTGCCAGCAGCCAAGATCGGCTAGTCCAAGAGACCCAGTACTTC. V and J are TRBV14 and TRBJ2-5; D is undetermined. Trimming took 0 bases from V and 1 from J, leaving 9 bases between them. CDR3 length equals 15 residues. Germline V CDR1 and CDR2: SGHDN, FVKESK.

This clonotype has more than one count but fewer than ten. The genes are TRBV7-6 and TRBJ1-2, with D possibly TRBD1 on 5 matching bases. Germline-derived CDR1 and CDR2 are SGHVS and FNYEAQ. The V end lost 5 bases, the J end lost 1 base, and 11 bases lay between the germline ends. The CDR3 is 14 amino acids. CDR3 coding DNA: TGTGCCAGCAGCCCGGAACAGGTTAACTATGGCTACACCTTC. Translated, it gives CASSPEQVNYGYTF.

A few counts support this clonotype. The CDR3 reads CASSVGGALLNRDGYTF. For the CDR3, the DNA is TGTGCCAGCAGCGTAGGAGGGGCATTACTCAACCGGGATGGCTACACCTTC. This chain links TRBV9 with TRBJ1-2, with D maybe TRBD1 (5 bases). The CDR3 loop spans 17 amino acids. V lost 0 bases, J lost 6 bases, and 21 bases lay in between. Looked up from germline, CDR1 is SGDLS and CDR2 is YYNGEE.

This clonotype turned up a few times. CDR3 region: CASSPLEGGYGYTF. As DNA, the CDR3 is TGCGCCAGCAGCCCCCTCGAGGGTGGCTATGGCTACACCTTC. The rearrangement joins TRBV5-1 to TRBJ1-2; D is ambiguous. CDR3 length: 14 amino acids. Germline assignment: CDR1 SGHRS and CDR2 YFSETQ. With 4 bases removed from V and 4 bases from J, the gap between germline ends came to 14 bases. The variable domain in full, completed from reference TRBV5-1 and TRBJ1-2, reads KAGVTQTPRYLIKTRGQQVTLSCSPISGHRSVSWYQQTPGQGLQFLFEYFSETQRNKGNFPGRFSGRQFSNSRSEMNVSTLELGDSALYLCASSPLEGGYGYTFGSGTRLTVV.